The rows below give T cell receptor beta chains drawn from one sample of a study of patients and donors after allogeneic stem cell transplantation. TCRdb reprocessed the RT-PCR reads via MiXCR and lists one record per CDR3 protein. The sample has 400,000 to 500,000 distinct CDR3 sequences, roughly 17% seen once. Specimen: blood, either unsorted or a sorted T cell fraction (not recorded which). These receptors originate from a human donor who was either an allogeneic HSCT recipient or a stem cell or donor lymphocyte infusion donor (not recorded which). It is not recorded whose cells these are; they may come from a transplant donor. Both conserved end residues are part of each CDR3. A D gene is named only where the DNA matches it firmly. Some rows mark clone size as missing; the rest say once, few, many or name a class of expanded clone.

-,many,TRBJ1-5,TRBV4-3,TGCGCCAGCAGCCAAGATGGAGGGGGGCGCAATCAGCCCCAGCATTTT,CASSQDGGGRNQPQHF
TRBD1,-,TRBJ2-7,TRBV5-5,TGTGCCAGCAGCTTGTCGGGTATGGGGACAGTTCGCTCCTACGAGCAGTACTTC,CASSLSGMGTVRSYEQYF
-,many,TRBJ1-5,TRBV29-1,TGCAGCGTAGGTGATAATCAGCCCCAGCATTTT,CSVGDNQPQHF
TRBD2,few,TRBJ2-1,TRBV11-1,TGTGCCAGCAGCTTACGAGGGACTAGCGGGAAGAGCTCCTACAATGAGCAGTTCTTC,CASSLRGTSGKSSYNEQFF
TRBD2,few,TRBJ2-3,TRBV5-1,TGCGCCACTAGCGGGGGGGCCTTCACAGATACGCAGTATTTT,CATSGGAFTDTQYF
-,few,TRBJ1-1,TRBV12-3/TRBV12-4,TGTGCCAGCGGGCGGACGGAGGCGGCTTTCTTT,CASGRTEAAFF
TRBD2,few,TRBJ2-4,TRBV2,TGTGCCAGCAGTGAAAGACTAGCGGCCAAAAACATTCAGTACTTC,CASSERLAAKNIQYF
-,-,TRBJ1-5,TRBV2,TGTGCCAGCAGGGATACGGATCAGCCCCAGCATTTT,CASRDTDQPQHF
-,few,TRBJ2-7,TRBV6-5,TGTGCCAGCAGTTACGCTCCCACCGCTGGCGAGCAGTACTTC,CASSYAPTAGEQYF
TRBD1,-,TRBJ2-5,TRBV24-1,TGTGCCACCAGTGATCGACAGGGTTGGGAGACCCAGTACTTC,CATSDRQGWETQYF
-,many,TRBJ1-1,TRBV5-1,TGTGCCAGCAGCTTACAGGGCACTGAAGCTTTCTTT,CASSLQGTEAFF
-,-,TRBJ2-4,TRBV5-1,TGCGCCAGCAGCTTGTTGACAGTCGACAAAAACATTCAGTACTTC,CASSLLTVDKNIQYF
TRBD2,-,TRBJ2-7,TRBV27,TGTGCCAGCAGTTCCCGGGTAGCGGGGGCCTACGAGCAGTACTTC,CASSSRVAGAYEQYF
-,few,TRBJ2-5,TRBV5-6,TGTGCCAGCAGCTTTTTTGCAGGACTTCCTCAAGAGACCCAGTACTTC,CASSFFAGLPQETQYF
TRBD2,many,TRBJ2-1,TRBV24-1,TGTGCCACCAGTGAACTAGCGGGGGGTTACAATGAGCAGTTCTTC,CATSELAGGYNEQFF
TRBD1,many,TRBJ2-7,TRBV4-1,TGCGCCAGCAGCCAGGCTCCCGGGACAGCAGGTTACGAGCAGTACTTC,CASSQAPGTAGYEQYF
-,many,TRBJ2-3,TRBV28,TGTGCCAGCAGTTCGGGGACCATTCTCGATACGCAGTATTTT,CASSSGTILDTQYF
-,-,TRBJ2-2,TRBV6-1,TGTGCCAGCACCCGCAGGGACACCGGGGAGCTGTTTTTT,CASTRRDTGELFF
-,-,TRBJ2-1,TRBV2,TGTGCCATCATAATTGCGGGTCGCGAGCAGTTCTTC,CAIIIAGREQFF
-,few,TRBJ1-3,TRBV9,TGTGCCAGCAGCGTAGAGGCAGATATTAGAAACACCATATATTTT,CASSVEADIRNTIYF
TRBD2,few,TRBJ2-3,TRBV6-5,TGTGCCAGCAGTTACTCCCTAGCGGGGGCTACAGATACGCAGTATTTT,CASSYSLAGATDTQYF
TRBD1,many,TRBJ1-1,TRBV25-1,TGTGCCAGCTTTGCGGGGCAGGGGGTTAACACTGAAGCTTTCTTT,CASFAGQGVNTEAFF
TRBD2,-,TRBJ2-7,TRBV27,TGTGCCAGCAGTCGCCCCCCCGGCGGGGGAGACGAGCAGTACTTC,CASSRPPGGGDEQYF
-,few,TRBJ1-3,TRBV5-5,TGTGCCAGCAGCTTGGTTCGGGTTGAGTGGAGAAACACCATATATTTT,CASSLVRVEWRNTIYF
-,few,TRBJ1-1,TRBV12-3/TRBV12-4,TGTGCCAGCAGTTTGGGGGGCACAAACACTGAAGCTTTCTTT,CASSLGGTNTEAFF
TRBD2,many,TRBJ2-7,TRBV7-9,TGTGCCAGCAGCAAAAGCGGGAGGACCAACTACGAGCAGTACTTC,CASSKSGRTNYEQYF
TRBD2,few,TRBJ2-5,TRBV12-3/TRBV12-4,TGTGCCAGCAGACATAGCGGGCGACAAGAGACCCAGTACTTC,CASRHSGRQETQYF
-,few,TRBJ1-1,TRBV12-3/TRBV12-4,TGTGCCAGCAGTCCAGGACAAAGGAGAACTGAAGCTTTCTTT,CASSPGQRRTEAFF
TRBD1,few,TRBJ1-2,TRBV2,TGTGCCAGCAGCTTAAACAGGGGTCTAACCTATGGCTACACCTTC,CASSLNRGLTYGYTF
-,many,TRBJ1-1,TRBV5-6,TGTGCCAGCAGCTTCTTCAAGGAAGCTTTCTTT,CASSFFKEAFF
-,-,TRBJ1-1,TRBV6-2/TRBV6-3,TGTGCCAGCAGTTACTCGATCTGGGGGCCCCCCGGGAACACTGAAGCTTTCTTT,CASSYSIWGPPGNTEAFF
-,many,TRBJ1-5,TRBV29-1,TGCAGCGTTGCGGTGGGGTATAGCAATCAGCCCCAGCATTTT,CSVAVGYSNQPQHF
-,many,TRBJ2-7,TRBV20-1,TGCAGTGCTCCGGGAGACGCCCCCCTTCACTACGAGCAGTACTTC,CSAPGDAPLHYEQYF
-,-,TRBJ1-1,TRBV20-1,TGCAGTGCGAACGGTGGGGGCCTTGAAGCTTTCTTT,CSANGGGLEAFF
-,few,TRBJ1-1,TRBV25-1,TGTGCCAGCAGTGGAACTGGGCAACGAAGCGCGAACACTGAAGCTTTCTTT,CASSGTGQRSANTEAFF
TRBD1,few,TRBJ1-2,TRBV5-1,TGCGCCAGCAGCTTACAGGGGGCGGTTGGCTACACCTTC,CASSLQGAVGYTF
-,-,TRBJ1-1,TRBV4-1,TGCGCCAGCACCGGGGACGGTCACACTGAAGCTTTCTTT,CASTGDGHTEAFF
-,-,TRBJ2-6,TRBV27,TGTGCCAGCAGTAGTGGCAGGGCAGAATCTGGGGCCAACGTCCTGACTTTC,CASSSGRAESGANVLTF
-,few,TRBJ2-2,TRBV6-5,TGTGCCAGCAGTTACGAAGGGGGGATGGTCACCGGGGAGCTGTTTTTT,CASSYEGGMVTGELFF